This T cell receptor beta chain emerged from a study of chemoradiotherapy in HPV16-positive cancers. Background on the study: Functional T-cell assays on two HPV16-positive patients' cells defined candidate HPV-specific clones and common TCR motifs. General study results and limits: The functional HPV-specific definition rests on just a couple of HPV16-positive patients.

Germline assignment: CDR1 SGHRS and CDR2 YFSETQ. V lost 3 bases to trimming and J lost 3 bases; unmatched junction nucleotides: 0. The CDR3 is 13 amino acids. Libraries were prepared by immunoSEQ multiplex PCR; TCRdb keeps only in-frame clonotypes and omits some of them. The sample includes around 5,000 clones, approximately 90% of them seen just once. Concerning this clone itself: Its antigen is not known.

This sequence was found in a human donor with HPV-associated anogenital cancer. The sample in question was tumor tissue, obtained from a patient who underwent chemoradiotherapy. The rearrangement joins TRBV5-1 to TRBJ1-1, with 9 nucleotides matching TRBD1. The CDR3 is CASSWTGDTEAFF. CDR3 DNA sequence: TGCGCCAGCAGCTGGACAGGGGACACTGAAGCTTTCTTT.